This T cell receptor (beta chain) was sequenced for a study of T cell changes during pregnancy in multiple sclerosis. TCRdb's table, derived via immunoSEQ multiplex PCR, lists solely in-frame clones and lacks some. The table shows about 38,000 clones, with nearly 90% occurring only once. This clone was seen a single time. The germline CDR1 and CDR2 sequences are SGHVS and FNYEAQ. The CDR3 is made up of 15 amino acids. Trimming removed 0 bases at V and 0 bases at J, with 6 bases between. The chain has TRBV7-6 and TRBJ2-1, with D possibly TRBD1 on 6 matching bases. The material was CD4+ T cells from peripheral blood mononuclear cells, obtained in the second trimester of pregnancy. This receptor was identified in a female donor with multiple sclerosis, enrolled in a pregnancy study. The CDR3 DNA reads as TGTGCCAGCAGCTTAGCGGACAGCTCCTACAATGAGCAGTTCTTC. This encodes CASSLADSSYNEQFF. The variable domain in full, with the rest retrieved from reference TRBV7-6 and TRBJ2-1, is GAGVSQSPRYKVTKRGQDVALRCDPISGHVSLYWYRQALGQGPEFLTYFNYEAQQDKSGLPNDRFSAERPEGSISTLTIQRTEQRDSAMYRCASSLADSSYNEQFFGPGTRLTVL.